This T cell receptor beta chain was retrieved from a study of blood T cells in healthy people across ages. The authors ran a second PCR of roughly 6 to 12 cycles using a sample-barcoded 5' primer and a J-beta primer mix. TCRdb itself ran the 5' RACE reads through MiXCR, one entry per CDR3 protein. The sample lists roughly 570,000 distinct CDR3 sequences, 27% seen once, with 15% to 20% in the top ten. The sample holds many counts of this clonotype. The CDR3 runs to 14 residues. Germline-derived CDR1 and CDR2 are SGDLS and YYNGEE. V was clipped by 3 bases and J by 2 bases; unmatched bases: 3. This chain links TRBV9 with TRBJ1-1; 8 bases map to TRBD1. Sequencing used blood. This TCR was recovered from a woman in her seventies in good health. DNA of the CDR3: TGTGCCAGCAGCGCTCAGGGGGCCAACACTGAAGCTTTCTTT. Residues: CASSAQGANTEAFF.